Each of the 5 T cell receptor beta chains below was sequenced from the same sample in a study of cytomegalovirus exposure and HLA in healthy donors. PCR involved 60 Vbeta and 13 Jbeta primers. The assay was immunoSEQ multiplex PCR, and TCRdb's table has in-frame clones only and misses some. The table shows 30,000 to 40,000 clones, with about 80% occurring only once. The specimen was PBMCs. These receptors were collected from a male donor in good health and CMV-seronegative.

This clone was seen a single time. The chain recombines TRBV4-1 with TRBJ1-5, with 9 bases aligning to TRBD1. V was clipped by 3 bases and J by 1 base; unmatched bases: 4. The CDR3 spans 16 residues. Germline loops: CDR1 MGHRA, CDR2 YSYEKL. As DNA, the CDR3 is TGCGCCAGCAGCCAGGGACAGGGCGGGAGCAATCAGCCCCAGCATTTT. Amino acid sequence: CASSQGQGGSNQPQHF.

This chain joins TRBV11-1 and TRBJ1-6, with no clear D. The V end lost 4 bases, the J end lost 8 bases, and 15 bases lay between the germline ends. The length of the CDR3 is 15 residues. Germline assignment: CDR1 SGHAT and CDR2 FQDESV (reference sequence). The CDR3 protein is CASSSSGKGYSPLHF. Written as DNA, the CDR3 is TGTGCCAGCAGCTCATCAGGCAAAGGCTATTCACCCCTCCACTTT.

The chain recombines TRBV5-4 with TRBJ2-7; 7 bases map to TRBD1. V lost 4 bases to trimming and J lost 3 bases; unmatched junction nucleotides: 1. The CDR3 has 12 residues. Germline V CDR1 and CDR2: SGHNT, YYREEE (reference sequence). The CDR3 region is CASSRTGYEQYF. DNA for the CDR3: TGTGCCAGCAGCCGGACAGGCTACGAGCAGTACTTC.

A single count supports this clone. The V call is TRBV27, the J call TRBJ2-1, with 13 bases that match TRBD2. Germline-derived CDR1 and CDR2 are MNHEY and SMNVEV (reference sequence). The junction had 10 bases not matched to a gene; V was cut back by 3 bases and J by 2 bases. The CDR3 has 19 residues. The CDR3: CASSLGGLAGHFTYNEQFF. In DNA form, the CDR3 reads TGTGCCAGCAGTTTGGGGGGACTAGCGGGACATTTCACCTACAATGAGCAGTTCTTC.

This rearrangement joins TRBV28 to TRBJ1-1; TRBD1 might be the D (5 bases). This CDR3 is built from 13 residues. Between the trimmed V and J ends, which lost 5 bases and 5 bases, there was a span of 12 bases. Germline CDR1 reads MDHEN; CDR2 reads SYDVKM. The CDR3 region has the DNA TGTGCCAGCAGTGACAGTCCTGGGACTGAAGCTTTCTTT. This translates into CASSDSPGTEAFF.